A single T cell receptor beta chain is shown here with its context. Its antigen remains unknown. This sample was taken from a study of cytomegalovirus exposure and HLA in healthy donors. Study summary: Later analysis reported that the 120 or so validation repertoires shared the platform of the 650 to 700 first-cohort repertoires.

After removal of 10 bases from V and 3 bases from J, the junction contained 11 bases not matched to a gene. The CDR3 is 15 amino acids. From germline, CDR1 is MNHNS and CDR2 SASEGT. Using immunoSEQ multiplex PCR, the repertoire was profiled, and TCRdb retains in-frame clones only, with some absent. The sample includes over 100,000 clones, nearly 90% seen only once; the top ten take roughly 1.2%. Regarding the study as a whole: Cytomegalovirus-associated status was assigned to 150 or so TCR beta chains. In vitro checks showed that a few CMV-associated chains really do target CMV antigens. Most TCR sequences were seen very rarely across donors, but some public TCRs occurred in many.

The gene calls are TRBV6-1 and TRBJ2-7, with 11 bases identical to TRBD1. Sequenced input: PBMCs. The clonotype was recovered from a woman under 30 in good health and CMV-seronegative. CDR3 region: CAIWTGTGGFYEQYF. The CDR3 bases are TGTGCCATCTGGACCGGGACAGGGGGTTTCTACGAGCAGTACTTC.